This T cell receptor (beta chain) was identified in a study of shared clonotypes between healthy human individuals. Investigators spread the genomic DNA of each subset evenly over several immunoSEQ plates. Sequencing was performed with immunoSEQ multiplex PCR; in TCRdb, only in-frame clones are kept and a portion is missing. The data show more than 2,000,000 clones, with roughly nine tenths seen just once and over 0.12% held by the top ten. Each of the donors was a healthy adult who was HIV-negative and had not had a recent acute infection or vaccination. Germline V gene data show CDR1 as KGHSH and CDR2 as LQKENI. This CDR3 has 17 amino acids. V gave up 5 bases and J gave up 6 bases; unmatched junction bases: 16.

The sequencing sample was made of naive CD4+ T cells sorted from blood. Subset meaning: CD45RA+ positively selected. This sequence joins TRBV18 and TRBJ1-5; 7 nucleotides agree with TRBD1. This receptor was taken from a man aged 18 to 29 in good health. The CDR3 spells CASSYAATGTFGQPQHF. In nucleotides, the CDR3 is TGTGCCAGCTCATATGCCGCGACAGGGACGTTCGGTCAGCCCCAGCATTTT.